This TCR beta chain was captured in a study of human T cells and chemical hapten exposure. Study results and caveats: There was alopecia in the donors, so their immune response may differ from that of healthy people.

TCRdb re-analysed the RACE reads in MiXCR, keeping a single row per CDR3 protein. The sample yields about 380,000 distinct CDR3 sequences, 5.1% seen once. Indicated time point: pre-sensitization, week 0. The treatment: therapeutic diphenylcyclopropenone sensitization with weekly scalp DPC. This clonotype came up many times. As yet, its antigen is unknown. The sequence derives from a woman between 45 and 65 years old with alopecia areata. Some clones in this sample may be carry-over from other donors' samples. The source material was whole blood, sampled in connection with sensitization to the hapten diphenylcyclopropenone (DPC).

Here the CDR3 reads CASSTFLQAGELFF. The CDR3 region has the DNA TGTGCCAGCAGCACCTTCTTACAAGCCGGGGAGCTGTTTTTT. The gene calls are TRBV21-1 and TRBJ2-2. TRBV21-1 represents a pseudogene. The CDR3 is made up of 14 amino acids.